This T cell receptor (beta chain) is from a study of shared clonotypes between healthy human individuals. The germline CDR1 and CDR2 sequences are MDHEN and SYDVKM. CDR3 length equals 14 residues. V was clipped by 3 bases and J by 5 bases, with 13 bases between them. Here immunoSEQ multiplex PCR was the method, and the copy in TCRdb shows in-frame clones only, minus some. The sample carries 600,000 to 750,000 clones, 60% to 80% recorded once. Sequencing used memory CD4+ T cells sorted from blood. Described subset: CD45RA-negative fraction. The chain links TRBV28 to TRBJ2-5; no firm D call. This receptor was taken from a woman aged 30 to 39 in good health. The CDR3 sequence is CASSLGQPKETQYF. DNA for the CDR3: TGTGCCAGCAGTTTGGGCCAGCCCAAGGAGACCCAGTACTTC.